This TCR beta chain was recovered during a study of blood T cell repertoires in COVID-19. TCRdb's table, derived via immunoSEQ multiplex PCR, lists solely in-frame clones and lacks some. The sample shows some 220,000 clones, more than 70% of them seen only once. The germline CDR1 and CDR2 sequences are SGDLS and YYNGEE. This CDR3 comprises 13 residues. V gave up 3 bases and J gave up 8 bases, with 11 bases separating them. This TCR derives from a human donor in a cohort sampled during active COVID-19. The sequenced sample was peripheral blood. The rearrangement links TRBV9 to TRBJ2-2; tentative D call: TRBD2 (7 bases). In DNA form, the CDR3 reads TGTGCCAGCAGCGCGGGGGGCCTGGGGGAGCTGTTTTTT. The encoded protein is CASSAGGLGELFF.